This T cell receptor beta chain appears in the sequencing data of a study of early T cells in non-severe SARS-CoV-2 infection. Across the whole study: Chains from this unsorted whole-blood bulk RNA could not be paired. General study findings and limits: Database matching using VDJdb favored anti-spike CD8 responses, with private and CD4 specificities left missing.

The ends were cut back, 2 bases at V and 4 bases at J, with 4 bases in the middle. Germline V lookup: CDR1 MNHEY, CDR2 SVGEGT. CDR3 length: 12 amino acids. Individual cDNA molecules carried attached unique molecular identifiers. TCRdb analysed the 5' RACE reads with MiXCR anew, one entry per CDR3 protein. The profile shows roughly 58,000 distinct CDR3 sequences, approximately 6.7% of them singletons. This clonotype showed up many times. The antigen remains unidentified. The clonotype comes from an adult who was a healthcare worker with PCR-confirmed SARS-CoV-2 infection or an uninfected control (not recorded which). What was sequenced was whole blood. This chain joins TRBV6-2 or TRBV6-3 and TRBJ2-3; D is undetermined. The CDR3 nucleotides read TGTGCCAGCAGTTACCCCGCAGATACGCAGTATTTT. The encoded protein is CASSYPADTQYF.